The T cell receptor (beta chain) described here comes from a study of control samples from healthy donors and cancer patients. Measured with immunoSEQ multiplex PCR; TCRdb has only the in-frame clones, and not every one. The sample lists 70,000 to 80,000 clones, approximately 84% occurring once. The V gene lost 3 bases and the J gene lost 1 base, with 15 bases spanning the gap. The CDR3 covers 16 residues. The germline CDR1 and CDR2 sequences are KGHSH and LQKENI. Sequenced material: blood. The chain is built from TRBV18 and TRBJ1-1, with D possibly being TRBD1 (6 bases). The TCR sequence derives from a woman aged 45-65 years in good health. In nucleotides, the CDR3 is TGTGCCAGCTCACCGATCCGGTGGACAGAGAACACTGAAGCTTTCTTT. It encodes CASSPIRWTENTEAFF.